This TCR beta chain is drawn from a study of T cells after yellow fever vaccination. Overall study context: Fractions low in cell number were prepared with SMART-Seq v4 Ultra Low Input.

TCRdb analysed the 5' RACE reads with MiXCR anew, one entry per CDR3 protein. This table has 300,000 to 400,000 distinct CDR3 sequences, roughly an eighth appearing once. Losses at the gene ends were 6 bases for V and 11 bases for J; bases not matched to a gene: 6. The CDR3 loop spans 11 amino acids. CDR1 ENHRY and CDR2 SYGVKD come from the germline V gene. The V call is TRBV10-3, the J call TRBJ1-1, with 7 bases that match TRBD1. The sequence came from a young man who received the YFV17D yellow fever vaccine. The specimen comprised CD4+ T cells sorted from PBMCs, sampled 15 days after the yellow fever booster vaccination. In DNA form, the CDR3 reads TGTGCCATCAGAACAGGGGAGCCGGCTTTCTTT. Encoded protein: CAIRTGEPAFF.